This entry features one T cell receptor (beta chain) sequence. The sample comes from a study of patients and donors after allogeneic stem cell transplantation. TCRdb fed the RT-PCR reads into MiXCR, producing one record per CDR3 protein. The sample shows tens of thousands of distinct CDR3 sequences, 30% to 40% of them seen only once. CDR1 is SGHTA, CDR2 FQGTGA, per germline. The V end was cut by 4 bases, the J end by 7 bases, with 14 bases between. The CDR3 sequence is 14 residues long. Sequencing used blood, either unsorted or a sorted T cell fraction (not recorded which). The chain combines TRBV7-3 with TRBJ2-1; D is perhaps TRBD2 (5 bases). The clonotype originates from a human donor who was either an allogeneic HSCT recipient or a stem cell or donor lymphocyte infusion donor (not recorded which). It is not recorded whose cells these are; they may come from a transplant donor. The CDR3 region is CASSSTERGNEQFF. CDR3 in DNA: TGTGCCAGCAGCTCGACCGAACGGGGAAATGAGCAGTTCTTC.